What follows is one T cell receptor beta chain and its context. The sample originates from a study of blood T cell repertoires in COVID-19. Study overall: There were acute and convalescent COVID-19 samples, and they came from the United States, Italy and Spain. PBMCs, B-cell-depleted T cells, or T cells were the source of the cDNA or gDNA that made up the material.

Original data processing: The assay estimated nucleated cells by amplifying reference gene primers. The protocol was immunoSEQ multiplex PCR, while the TCRdb copy is restricted to in-frame clones and leaves out a portion. V and J calls and clone size are copied from that table; D and trimming were computed from the DNA. The sample consists of 98,000 or so clones, about 80% of them appearing once. V lost 2 bases to trimming and J lost 11 bases, with 12 bases between them. The CDR3 extends over 11 amino acids. Germline values: CDR1 GTSNPN, CDR2 SVGIG (reference sequence). Sequenced material: peripheral blood. The rearrangement uses TRBV30 and TRBJ1-1; D is perhaps TRBD1 (5 bases). The clonotype was recovered from a woman older than 75 with active or convalescent COVID-19. In DNA form, the CDR3 reads TGTGCCTGGAGTCGGGACTCCATGGCTTTCTTT. This translates into CAWSRDSMAFF.